This passage covers 17 T cell receptor beta chains from one sample sequenced in a study of blood T cell repertoires in COVID-19. The data were produced by immunoSEQ multiplex PCR, yet TCRdb's version contains in-frame clones alone and is incomplete. The repertoire holds some 320,000 clones, with around nine tenths as singletons. The sample consisted of PBMCs or T cells enriched from blood (not recorded which). These receptors all stem from a man in his sixties who had recovered from COVID-19.

The genes are TRBV11-3 and TRBJ2-2; D unclear. The CDR3 totals 11 residues. The germline V gene encodes CDR1 SGHNT and CDR2 YENEEA. Trimming shortened V by 1 base and J by 13 bases, and 7 bases separated the two germline ends. CDR3 coding DNA: TGTGCCAGCAGCTTAGGGAGTGGGCTGTTTTTT. This translates into CASSLGSGLFF.

The sample holds one count of this clone. J is TRBJ2-1 and V is TRBV2, with D unclear. Germline V gene data show CDR1 as SNHLY and CDR2 as FYNNEI. The CDR3 length is 15 residues. V dropped 6 bases and J dropped 9 bases, with 21 bases sitting between them. For the CDR3, the DNA is TGTGCCAGCAGGCCCGGAATTGGAGAACATGGTGAGCAGTTCTTC. Protein sequence: CASRPGIGEHGEQFF.

V usage is TRBV11-3 and J usage is TRBJ2-5; 14 bases fit TRBD2. This CDR3 has 15 amino acids. Germline V gene data show CDR1 as SGHNT and CDR2 as YENEEA. Trimming at V came to 1 base and at J to 5 bases, leaving 0 bases not matched to a gene. CDR3 sequence reads: CASSLGLAGGETQYF. Written as DNA, the CDR3 is TGTGCCAGCAGCTTAGGACTAGCGGGAGGGGAGACCCAGTACTTC.

The V call is TRBV19, the J call TRBJ2-5, with D tentatively TRBD2 (5 bases). Germline V lookup: CDR1 LNHDA, CDR2 SQIVND (reference sequence). V was clipped by 4 bases and J by 7 bases, with 13 bases between them. This CDR3 is 13 amino acids long. The CDR3: CASSTGILGTQYF. CDR3 nucleotide sequence: TGTGCCAGTAGTACGGGAATTCTAGGGACCCAGTACTTC.

This chain connects TRBV2 to TRBJ1-2; D not resolved. The CDR3 consists of 13 residues. V was trimmed by 7 bases and J by 2 bases, leaving 11 bases between them. Looked up from germline, CDR1 is SNHLY and CDR2 is FYNNEI. CDR3 loop: CASTLLPNYGYTF. The CDR3 DNA sequence: TGTGCCAGCACTTTACTCCCGAACTATGGCTACACCTTC.

V and J are TRBV24-1 and TRBJ2-1, with TRBD2 as a possible D gene (5 bases). The V end was cut by 7 bases, the J end by 10 bases, with 13 bases between. The germline V gene encodes CDR1 KGHDR and CDR2 SFDVKD. The CDR3 totals 12 residues. The CDR3 coding sequence is TGTGCCACCAGCAAGCGGCCGCCCGAGCAGTTCTTC. Translating it yields CATSKRPPEQFF.

The chain carries TRBV29-1 and TRBJ1-2; TRBD1 aligns across 9 bases. Unmatched junction bases numbered 3, after V lost 5 bases and J lost 2 bases. Germline lookup yields CDR1 SQVTM and CDR2 ANQGSEA. CDR3 size: 13 residues. This CDR3 is CSVRDRANYGYTF. DNA for the CDR3: TGCAGCGTTAGGGACAGGGCGAACTATGGCTACACCTTC. Using reference TRBV29-1 and TRBJ1-2 for the parts outside the CDR3, the full variable domain is SAVISQKPSRDICQRGTSLTIQCQVDSQVTMMFWYRQQPGQSLTLIATANQGSEATYESGFVIDKFPISRPNLTFSTLTVSNMSPEDSSIYLCSVRDRANYGYTFGSGTRLTVV.

The chain is built from TRBV3-1 (or the pseudogene TRBV3-2) and TRBJ2-3; no definite D call. CDR3 length: 15 residues. Germline V CDR1 and CDR2: LGHDT, YNNKEL (reference sequence). The V and J ends lost 0 bases and 1 base respectively, with 8 bases between them. This CDR3 is CASSQERLRTDTQYF. The CDR3 region has the DNA TGTGCCAGCAGCCAAGAGCGCCTCCGCACAGATACGCAGTATTTT.

The chain joins TRBV27 to TRBJ2-1; 7 bases are a match to TRBD1. This CDR3 comprises 17 residues. V lost 2 bases and J lost 4; bases outside the gene matches: 11. The V gene's germline CDR1 is MNHEY and CDR2 SMNVEV (reference sequence). The chain's CDR3 is CASSLRFRQGVYNEQFF. The DNA for the CDR3 is TGTGCCAGCAGTTTAAGGTTCCGACAGGGAGTTTACAATGAGCAGTTCTTC.

This clone was found a few times. The chain joins TRBV29-1 to TRBJ1-1, with 7 bases fitting TRBD1. Germline loops: CDR1 SQVTM, CDR2 ANQGSEA. This CDR3 is built from 12 residues. J gave up 1 base and V 7 bases, and 3 bases lay outside the gene matches. For the CDR3, the DNA is TGCAGCGCCCGACAGGGGAACACTGAAGCTTTCTTT. This translates into CSARQGNTEAFF. The variable domain in full, with the rest retrieved from reference TRBV29-1 and TRBJ1-1, is SAVISQKPSRDICQRGTSLTIQCQVDSQVTMMFWYRQQPGQSLTLIATANQGSEATYESGFVIDKFPISRPNLTFSTLTVSNMSPEDSSIYLCSARQGNTEAFFGQGTRLTVV.

There are a few counts of this clone. The chain uses TRBV6-6 and TRBJ1-6; possibly TRBD1 for D (5 bases). The CDR3 totals 13 residues. The germline CDR1 and CDR2 sequences are MNHNY and SVGAGI (reference sequence). V shed 5 bases and J shed 13 bases, with 15 bases lying between them. The CDR3: CASSLPRELPLHF. The CDR3 region has the DNA TGTGCCAGCAGTCTACCCAGGGAACTCCCCCTCCACTTT.

This clone showed up just a few times. The rearrangement joins TRBV5-1 to TRBJ2-1; TRBD2 agrees at 10 bases. Losses at the gene ends were 8 bases for V and 5 bases for J; bases not matched to a gene: 7. Germline V gene sequence: CDR1 SGHRS, CDR2 YFSETQ. This CDR3 spans 14 amino acids. The CDR3 here is CASLAGGFNNEQFF. CDR3 DNA: TGCGCCAGTTTAGCGGGGGGCTTTAACAATGAGCAGTTCTTC.

This rearrangement joins TRBV3-1 (or the pseudogene TRBV3-2) to TRBJ1-1; a possible D gene is TRBD1 (5 bases). Germline V gives CDR1 LGHDT, CDR2 YNNKEL (reference sequence). The CDR3 runs to 12 residues. V was trimmed by 3 bases and J by 7 bases, leaving 9 bases between them. CDR3 nucleotide sequence: TGTGCCAGCAGCCAGCGGGGGAATGAAGCTTTCTTT. Protein: CASSQRGNEAFF.

The gene calls are TRBV11-2 and TRBJ2-1, with D possibly TRBD1 on 7 matching bases. Germline-derived CDR1 and CDR2 are SGHAT and FQNNGV. The V and J ends lost 4 bases and 12 bases respectively, with 28 bases between them. The CDR3 consists of 17 residues. CDR3 region: CASSSGGSLREMGLQFF. In DNA, the CDR3 is TGTGCCAGCAGCTCAGGGGGGAGCCTGAGGGAGATGGGGTTGCAGTTCTTC.

This clone was recorded once. The rearrangement joins TRBV27 to TRBJ2-5; D is possibly TRBD1 (5 bases). Germline V gene data show CDR1 as MNHEY and CDR2 as SMNVEV (reference sequence). This CDR3 region has 14 residues. The V and J ends lost 3 bases and 5 bases respectively, with 13 bases between them. The CDR3 DNA sequence: TGTGCCAGCAGTTTCTATCAGGGCTGGGAGACCCAGTACTTC. Its translation is CASSFYQGWETQYF.

V gene TRBV5-1 combines with J gene TRBJ2-1; maybe TRBD1 (6 bases). The V end was cut by 3 bases, the J end by 3 bases, with 10 bases between. CDR3 length equals 14 residues. CDR1 and CDR2 from the germline V gene are SGHRS and YFSETQ. CDR3 DNA sequence: TGCGCCAGCAGCTCAGGACAGAGCTACAATGAGCAGTTCTTC. This gives the protein CASSSGQSYNEQFF.

Comments on this clone: Other DNA sequences from this sample encode an identical CDR3 as well. The V gene is TRBV5-1, the J gene TRBJ1-1, with 9 positions matching TRBD1. Germline assignment: CDR1 SGHRS and CDR2 YFSETQ. The CDR3 has 15 amino acids. J gave up 1 base and V 2 bases, and 3 bases lay outside the gene matches. The CDR3 reads CASSLGTGRNTEAFF. The CDR3 DNA follows: TGCGCCAGCAGCTTAGGGACAGGGAGGAACACTGAAGCTTTCTTT.